The clone carrying this TCR beta chain was detected a few times. The antigen is unknown. This specimen comes from a study of STAT5B mutations in CD4+ large granular lymphocyte leukemia. Study findings and constraints: Compared with healthy controls (2/35), patient top clones favored TRBV06 (8/27).

In the authors' methods: The detection floor for productive clonotype frequency was 2.59 x 10-5. Assay: immunoSEQ multiplex PCR; the TCRdb copy retains only in-frame clones and omits some. D and trimming come from the DNA, and the V and J calls and clone size come from that table. The repertoire includes roughly 3,000 clones, roughly 78% of them detected once, and more than 75% sits in the top ten. With 1 base removed from V and 6 bases from J, the gap between germline ends came to 9 bases. The CDR3 is made up of 13 amino acids. From germline, CDR1 is LNHDA and CDR2 SQIVND (reference sequence). Sequences were obtained from PBMCs. J is TRBJ1-2 and V is TRBV19; D uncertain. This sequence originates from a woman in her seventies with CD4+ T-cell large granular lymphocyte leukemia. CDR3 nucleotide sequence: TGTGCCAGTAGTATAGCACCTGTCCATGGCTACACCTTC. Protein: CASSIAPVHGYTF. The whole variable domain, filled in from reference TRBV19 and TRBJ1-2, reads DGGITQSPKYLFRKEGQNVTLSCEQNLNHDAMYWYRQDPGQGLRLIYYSQIVNDFQKGDIAEGYSVSREKKESFPLTVTSAQKNPTAFYLCASSIAPVHGYTFGSGTRLTVV.